This T cell receptor (beta chain) appears in the sequencing data of a study of PD-1 blockade in classical Hodgkin lymphoma. This clone was counted once. Its antigen is undetermined. The method was immunoSEQ multiplex PCR; TCRdb's version includes in-frame clones alone and lacks a portion of them. Of about 20,000 clones in the sample, over 65% were seen once. Time point here: cycle 4 day 1 (C4D1), after about 6 weeks of nivolumab. All the patients suffered relapse after autologous stem cell transplantation, and brentuximab vedotin exposure differed. Magnetic negative selection of thawed PBMCs yielded the CD8+ T cells. Best overall response was complete response, partial response or progressive disease in these relapsed/refractory classical Hodgkin lymphoma patients. General observations from the study: CD4+ but not CD8+ TCR diversity rose significantly by C4D1.

Germline loops: CDR1 SGHAT, CDR2 FQNNGV. The CDR3 sequence is 13 residues long. V gave up 3 bases and J gave up 7 bases, with 10 bases separating them. The receptor comes from a human donor with classical Hodgkin lymphoma. This chain uses TRBV11-2 with TRBJ2-1, with a weak D call TRBD2 (6 bases). The material sequenced was CD8+ T cells from blood, taken before the fourth cycle of nivolumab. CDR3 sequence: CASSFELANEQFF. In DNA form, the CDR3 reads TGTGCCAGCAGCTTTGAGCTAGCGAATGAGCAGTTCTTC. Full variable domain (missing parts from reference TRBV11-2 and TRBJ2-1): EAGVAQSPRYKIIEKRQSVAFWCNPISGHATLYWYQQILGQGPKLLIQFQNNGVVDDSQLPKDRFSAERLKGVDSTLKIQPAKLEDSAVYLCASSFELANEQFFGPGTRLTVL.